This T cell receptor (beta chain) emerged from a study of blood T cell repertoires in COVID-19. Turning to the study itself: COVID-19 samples, acute and convalescent, were from the United States, Italy and Spain.

Repertoires were generated with immunoSEQ multiplex PCR, while TCRdb's copy carries only in-frame clones and drops some. The sample records 250,000 to 350,000 clones, roughly 87% being singletons. Germline V lookup: CDR1 SGHRS, CDR2 YFSETQ. V shed 1 base, J shed 4 bases, and the junction held 4 bases outside the gene matches. The CDR3 covers 14 residues. Input material: peripheral blood. The J gene is TRBJ2-7, the V gene TRBV5-1; 8 positions match TRBD1. This sequence originates from a man aged 18 to 29 with active or convalescent COVID-19. The CDR3 loop is CASSLNRGSYEQYF. CDR3 coding DNA: TGCGCCAGCAGCTTGAACAGGGGGTCGTACGAGCAGTACTTC.